This T cell receptor (beta chain) was captured in a study of cytomegalovirus exposure and HLA in healthy donors. As regards this clone: Its antigen is as yet unknown.

Between the trimmed V and J ends, which lost 4 bases and 5 bases, there was a span of 9 bases. Germline CDR1 and CDR2: MNHNY and SVGAGI (reference sequence). There are 14 residues in the CDR3. Measured with immunoSEQ multiplex PCR; TCRdb has only the in-frame clones, and not every one. The data show 150,000 to 170,000 clones, around 84% seen once. Study-wide results and limits: The study put some 150 TCR beta chains on its list as cytomegalovirus-associated.

The genes are TRBV6-6 and TRBJ1-6; D is undetermined. The TCR sequence derives from a human donor in good health. What was sequenced was PBMCs. This CDR3 reads CASSSLANNSPLHF. The CDR3 nucleotides read TGTGCCAGCAGTTCACTAGCTAATAATTCACCCCTCCACTTT.